These 30 T cell receptor beta chains were sequenced from one sample in a study of Ad26.COV2.S vaccination and SARS-CoV-2 variants. Sample treatment: some 19 received Ad26.COV2.S at low or high dose, single or two shots; 5 received placebo; per-sample allocation not given. The study sampled participants on day 63 after the first vaccine or placebo injection. Libraries were prepared by immunoSEQ multiplex PCR; TCRdb keeps only in-frame clonotypes and omits some of them. This table has some 350,000 clones, 80% to 90% appearing once. The material was peripheral blood, obtained in a trial of Ad26.COV2.S vaccine versus placebo. The receptors here all came from a person between 18 and 65 years old who received the Ad26.COV2.S COVID-19 vaccine or a placebo.

This clone has a single count. J is TRBJ2-7 and V is TRBV19, with TRBD1 matching 8 bases. Germline trimming cut 3 bases from V and 3 bases from J; bases unmatched to any gene: 7. This CDR3 has 15 amino acids. Germline CDR1 is LNHDA and CDR2 is SQIVND (reference sequence). CDR3 bases: TGTGCCAGTAGTATTCGGACAGGGCTCATCTACGAGCAGTACTTC. Encoded protein: CASSIRTGLIYEQYF.

V and J are TRBV7-6 and TRBJ2-6; 10 nucleotides agree with TRBD1. Germline values: CDR1 SGHVS, CDR2 FNYEAQ. This CDR3 region has 17 residues. The trim removed 5 bases at V and 0 bases at J, leaving 4 bases unmatched. In DNA, the CDR3 is TGTGCCAGCAGCCGGGGACAGGGGAGCTCTGGGGCCAACGTCCTGACTTTC. Translating gives CASSRGQGSSGANVLTF.

J is TRBJ2-3 and V is TRBV6-2 or TRBV6-3; the D gene could be TRBD1 or TRBD2 (5 bases each). The CDR3 is 18 amino acids. Germline CDR1 is MNHEY and CDR2 is SVGEGT. V was pared by 4 bases and J by 0 bases, with 20 bases between. Written as DNA, the CDR3 is TGTGCCAGCAGTTCCTTCTCCGGGACCCCCGCTAGCACAGATACGCAGTATTTT. This sequence encodes CASSSFSGTPASTDTQYF.

The J gene is TRBJ2-7, the V gene TRBV9; 10 bases map to TRBD2. Germline V lookup: CDR1 SGDLS, CDR2 YYNGEE. V lost 0 bases, J lost 7 bases, and 7 bases stayed unmatched. This CDR3 has 15 residues. This CDR3 is CASSVGPAGGGEQYF. CDR3 in DNA: TGTGCCAGCAGCGTAGGTCCAGCGGGAGGGGGTGAGCAGTACTTC.

CDR3: CASSLVGAGGEQYF. CDR3 DNA: TGTGCCAGCAGCTTAGTTGGGGCGGGGGGCGAGCAGTACTTC. V and J are TRBV7-2 and TRBJ2-7; 8 bases line up with TRBD2. CDR1 is SGHTA and CDR2 is FQGNSA in the germline V gene. Germline trimming cut 1 base from V and 6 bases from J; bases unmatched to any gene: 5. This CDR3 has 14 residues. The variable domain in full, completed from reference TRBV7-2 and TRBJ2-7, reads GAGVSQSPSNKVTEKGKDVELRCDPISGHTALYWYRQSLGQGLEFLIYFQGNSAPDKSGLPSDRFSAERTGGSVSTLTIQRTQQEDSAVYLCASSLVGAGGEQYFGPGTRLTVT.

The V call is TRBV6-2 or TRBV6-3, the J call TRBJ2-5, with D unresolved. This CDR3 region has 13 residues. V was clipped by 3 bases and J by 5 bases, with 10 bases between them. Germline CDR1 and CDR2: MNHEY and SVGEGT. The CDR3 here is CASSYLYWETQYF. CDR3 nucleotide sequence: TGTGCCAGCAGTTATCTTTATTGGGAGACCCAGTACTTC.

The chain couples TRBV7-9 to TRBJ1-3, with 9 bases identical to TRBD1. CDR1 SEHNR and CDR2 FQNEAQ come from the germline V gene (reference sequence). Germline trimming cut 5 bases from V and 0 bases from J; bases unmatched to any gene: 11. The CDR3 has 18 amino acids. The CDR3 region is CASSPTGQGPLSGNTIYF. The CDR3 DNA sequence: TGTGCCAGCAGCCCAACCGGACAGGGGCCTCTCTCTGGAAACACCATATATTTT.

The CDR3 protein is CASSLGVSGANVLTF. CDR3 DNA: TGTGCCAGCAGCTTAGGGGTCTCTGGGGCCAACGTCCTGACTTTC. This sequence joins TRBV5-5 and TRBJ2-6; D perhaps matches TRBD1 (5 bases). This CDR3 is 15 amino acids long. Germline CDR1 SGHKS, CDR2 YYEKEE (reference sequence). Trimming removed 2 bases at V and 0 bases at J, with 6 bases between.

The rearrangement joins TRBV6-6 to TRBJ1-3, with D possibly TRBD1 on 5 matching bases. The CDR3 length is 16 residues. Trimming took 2 bases from V and 4 from J, leaving 15 bases between them. Germline assignment: CDR1 MNHNY and CDR2 SVGAGI (reference sequence). The CDR3 loop reads CASSYDGDSAGNTIYF. For the CDR3, the DNA is TGTGCCAGCAGTTACGACGGTGACAGTGCCGGAAACACCATATATTTT.

The gene calls are TRBV6-1 and TRBJ2-1; no clear D gene. CDR1 is MNHNS, CDR2 SASEGT, per germline. Trimming cost V 2 bases and J 4 bases, with 9 bases left between them. CDR3 size: 14 residues. The CDR3: CASSEPPPYNEQFF. The CDR3 DNA reads TGTGCCAGCAGTGAACCCCCGCCATACAATGAGCAGTTCTTC.

The rearrangement links TRBV3-1 (or the pseudogene TRBV3-2) to TRBJ2-7, with D maybe TRBD1 (6 bases). There are 14 residues in the CDR3. Germline V gene data show CDR1 as LGHDT and CDR2 as YNNKEL (reference sequence). V lost 5 bases to trimming and J lost 2 bases, with 13 bases between them. The CDR3 coding sequence is TGTGCCAGCAGCGAGACAGGTGCCCCCTACGAGCAGTACTTC. Protein: CASSETGAPYEQYF.

CDR3 DNA sequence: TGTGCCAGCAGTCCCTCCCCGGGACAGGGGGGGAACACCGGGGAGCTGTTTTTT. Its translation: CASSPSPGQGGNTGELFF. The gene calls are TRBV27 and TRBJ2-2, with 11 bases aligning to TRBD1. V was pared by 5 bases and J by 1 base, with 9 bases of the junction left unmatched. The CDR3 totals 18 residues. From germline, CDR1 is MNHEY and CDR2 SMNVEV (reference sequence).

This chain connects TRBV5-6 to TRBJ1-1, with TRBD1 as a possible D gene (6 bases). There are 14 residues in the CDR3. Trimming took off 1 base at V and 5 bases at J, with 12 bases between the two ends. Germline lookup yields CDR1 SGHDT and CDR2 YYEEEE. CDR3 protein: CASSLIGRGTEAFF. The CDR3 bases are TGTGCCAGCAGCTTGATCGGCAGGGGAACTGAAGCTTTCTTT.

The V gene is TRBV6-5, the J gene TRBJ2-1; no clear D gene. The CDR3 is 13 residues long. V was shortened by 8 bases and J by 0 bases, with 8 bases between the two germline ends. Germline V gene lookup returns CDR1 MNHEY and CDR2 SVGAGI. Here the CDR3 DNA reads TGTGCCAGCCAGCCTAGCTCCTACAATGAGCAGTTCTTC. Its translation is CASQPSSYNEQFF.

This clone was picked up many times. V gene TRBV7-9 combines with J gene TRBJ2-2, with 9 bases that match TRBD2. After removal of 3 bases from V and 7 bases from J, the junction contained 6 bases not matched to a gene. Germline V gene data show CDR1 as SEHNR and CDR2 as FQNEAQ (reference sequence). This CDR3 has 15 amino acids. The CDR3 loop reads CASSLFSGSSGELFF. The CDR3 bases are TGTGCCAGCAGCTTGTTTAGCGGGAGTAGCGGGGAGCTGTTTTTT.

V gene TRBV10-2 combines with J gene TRBJ1-1; 8 positions agree with TRBD1. J lost 0 bases, V lost 0 bases, and 6 bases had no gene match. CDR3 length: 17 residues. The germline V gene encodes CDR1 WSHSY and CDR2 SAAADI. For the CDR3, the DNA is TGCGCCAGCAGTGAGTCCCCAGGACAGGGACTGAACACTGAAGCTTTCTTT. This encodes CASSESPGQGLNTEAFF.

The chain uses TRBV12-2 and TRBJ2-2; the table names TRBD2, a call not compared with the DNA. TRBV12-2 is a listed pseudogene. The CDR3 spans 17 residues. CDR3 sequence: CASRLKWTSRNTGELFF. CDR3 bases: TGTGCAAGTCGCTTAAAGTGGACTAGCAGGAACACCGGGGAGCTGTTTTTT.

The CDR3 reads CASSAGSANTGELFF. CDR3 in DNA: TGTGCCAGCAGTGCAGGGAGTGCGAACACCGGGGAGCTGTTTTTT. V is TRBV25-1 and J is TRBJ2-2; D is tentatively TRBD1 or TRBD2 (5 bases each). Germline loops: CDR1 MGHDK, CDR2 SYGVNS. The CDR3 has 15 residues. The V gene lost 4 bases and the J gene lost 0 bases, with 9 bases spanning the gap.

This chain links TRBV5-4 with TRBJ2-2; 7 bases map to TRBD1. V gave up 0 bases and J gave up 7 bases; unmatched junction bases: 9. Germline V gene lookup returns CDR1 SGHNT and CDR2 YYREEE (reference sequence). This CDR3 is 16 amino acids long. The CDR3 reads CASSLGGTAFFGELFF. The CDR3 DNA is TGTGCCAGCAGCTTGGGGGGGACAGCTTTTTTCGGGGAGCTGTTTTTT.

V usage is TRBV2 and J usage is TRBJ2-7; TRBD2 might be the D (5 bases). The CDR3 length is 13 residues. Trimming took 6 bases from V and 1 from J, leaving 10 bases between them. Germline V gene sequence: CDR1 SNHLY, CDR2 FYNNEI. CDR3 loop: CASRRVSSYEQYF. As DNA, the CDR3 is TGTGCCAGCAGGAGGGTGAGTTCCTACGAGCAGTACTTC.

This clone came up a few times. The chain combines TRBV7-2 with TRBJ1-2; 7 bases agree with TRBD1. This CDR3 region has 14 residues. Looked up from germline, CDR1 is SGHTA and CDR2 is FQGNSA. J lost 8 bases, V lost 4 bases, and 10 bases had no gene match. The CDR3 nucleotides are TGTGCCAGCAGCTCTTTAGACAGGGCTGGGGGCTACACCTTC. Protein sequence: CASSSLDRAGGYTF.

This chain uses TRBV12-5 with TRBJ2-5; no definite D call. This CDR3 comprises 14 residues. Per the germline V gene, CDR1 is LGHNT and CDR2 is FRNRAP. V lost 2 bases, J lost 7 bases, and 14 bases lay in between. The CDR3 bases are TGTGCTAGTGGTTTGTATTCCAGGTCTAGGACCCAGTACTTC. This translates into CASGLYSRSRTQYF.

In the case of this clone: The same CDR3 arises from other DNA sequences in this sample as well. V usage is TRBV9 and J usage is TRBJ2-1, with D possibly matching TRBD2 (6 bases). With 1 base removed from V and 4 bases from J, the gap between germline ends came to 9 bases. Germline lookup yields CDR1 SGDLS and CDR2 YYNGEE. This CDR3 comprises 14 residues. CDR3 nucleotide sequence: TGTGCCAGCAGCGTAAGTGGGGGGTACAATGAGCAGTTCTTC. Its translation is CASSVSGGYNEQFF.

The chain carries TRBV10-2 and TRBJ2-7, with 12 bases identical to TRBD2. Looked up from germline, CDR1 is WSHSY and CDR2 is SAAADI. This CDR3 has 13 residues. With 6 bases clipped from V and 3 bases from J, the junction kept 0 bases outside the gene matches. The CDR3 sequence is CASRTSGGYEQYF. For the CDR3, the DNA is TGCGCCAGCAGGACTAGCGGGGGCTACGAGCAGTACTTC.

This clone appeared a single time. The chain combines TRBV29-1 with TRBJ1-4, with D possibly TRBD1 on 5 matching bases. The germline CDR1 and CDR2 sequences are SQVTM and ANQGSEA. The germline V and J ends were trimmed by 6 bases and 7 bases, with 15 bases remaining between them. The CDR3 is 13 residues long. The CDR3 DNA follows: TGCAGCGTCGCCTCAGGGTCAGGTGAAAAACTGTTTTTT. Translated, it gives CSVASGSGEKLFF.

Here the CDR3 DNA reads TGTGCCAGCAGCCAAAGGCTAGCGGGAGCCTTAGACACCGGGGAGCTGTTTTTT. It specifies CASSQRLAGALDTGELFF. This chain connects TRBV3-1 (or the pseudogene TRBV3-2) to TRBJ2-2; 10 bases match TRBD2. V lost 2 bases and J lost 3; bases outside the gene matches: 9. The germline V gene encodes CDR1 LGHDT and CDR2 YNNKEL (reference sequence). The CDR3 is made up of 18 amino acids.

The genes are TRBV19 and TRBJ1-1; no reliable D call. Germline CDR1 LNHDA, CDR2 SQIVND (reference sequence). The V gene lost 7 bases and the J gene lost 1 base, with 10 bases spanning the gap. The CDR3 length is 13 residues. The CDR3 loop is CASTTQPNTEAFF. CDR3 nucleotide sequence: TGTGCCAGTACCACGCAGCCGAACACTGAAGCTTTCTTT.

This chain links TRBV6-5 with TRBJ2-7; perhaps TRBD2 as D (6 bases). Trimming cost V 6 bases and J 3 bases, with 15 bases left between them. Germline V gene data show CDR1 as MNHEY and CDR2 as SVGAGI. The CDR3 length is 14 residues. The CDR3 loop is CASRRDQIGYEQYF. As DNA, the CDR3 is TGTGCCAGCAGGCGGGACCAAATAGGCTACGAGCAGTACTTC.

V is TRBV9 and J is TRBJ2-1; unclear D gene. The CDR3 loop spans 14 amino acids. Germline CDR1 and CDR2: SGDLS and YYNGEE. Deletions cut 3 bases from V and 3 bases from J, with 10 bases between. The CDR3 DNA reads as TGTGCCAGCAGCGGAGGTGGTGACTACAATGAGCAGTTCTTC. Protein product: CASSGGGDYNEQFF.

CDR3 DNA sequence: TGCGCCAGCAGCCAAGTTAGGAGCTCCTATAATTCACCCCTCCACTTT. It is translated as CASSQVRSSYNSPLHF. V gene TRBV4-1 combines with J gene TRBJ1-6; D call uncertain. V was clipped by 1 base and J by 0 bases, with 7 bases between them. Germline-derived CDR1 and CDR2 are MGHRA and YSYEKL. The CDR3 loop spans 16 amino acids.